These 16 T cell receptor beta chains were sequenced from one sample in a study of CD8 T cells in ankylosing spondylitis (dated by TCRdb to the late 2010s). The method behind the library was 5' RACE. The sequencer was an Illumina HiSeq 2500. Through fastp at Q25 and MiXCR, TCRdb rebuilt clones from the public reads, retaining in-frame beta chains. Rows are unified per CDR3 protein, each entry keeping the most common DNA and genes. For this sample the table gives under 250,000 distinct CDR3 sequences, of which under 35% were detected only once. The ten biggest clones cover around 4% of the sample. The material sequenced was blood, either unsorted or a sorted T cell fraction (not recorded which). The origin of the receptors is a male donor with ankylosing spondylitis or in good health (not recorded which).

This clonotype turned up a few times. The chain combines TRBV29-1 with TRBJ1-4; D uncertain. V was cut by 2 bases and J by 6 bases, with 10 bases left in between. The germline V gene has CDR1 SQVTM and CDR2 ANQGSEA. The CDR3 loop spans 13 amino acids. The DNA of the CDR3 is TGCAGCGTTGAACGAGGTGGGGATGAAAAACTGTTTTTT. This sequence encodes CSVERGGDEKLFF.

V and J are TRBV24-1 and TRBJ1-5, with D perhaps TRBD1 (5 bases). The germline V and J ends were trimmed by 3 bases and 9 bases, with 20 bases remaining between them. The CDR3 is 16 amino acids. Germline V CDR1 and CDR2: KGHDR, SFDVKD. The CDR3 sequence: CATSDPTSGTQGPQHF. Here the CDR3 DNA reads TGTGCCACCAGTGATCCCACCTCCGGGACCCAGGGGCCCCAGCATTTT.

V is TRBV12-3 or TRBV12-4 and J is TRBJ2-1, with D unresolved. V lost 0 bases and J 6 bases, leaving 9 bases between the germline ends. The CDR3 runs 14 residues. The CDR3 coding sequence is TGTGCCAGCAGTTTAGCGTTAGTCAGCAATGAGCAGTTCTTC. Protein sequence: CASSLALVSNEQFF.

This clonotype has more than one count but fewer than ten. The V and J genes are TRBV7-9 and TRBJ1-1; D may be TRBD1 (5 bases). Germline assignment: CDR1 SEHNR and CDR2 FQNEAQ (reference sequence). Trimming left V 5 bases short and J 3 bases short, with 13 bases between. This CDR3 region has 14 residues. In DNA form, the CDR3 reads TGTGCCAGCAGCCAAGGGGTAGGGGACACTGAAGCTTTCTTT. It encodes CASSQGVGDTEAFF.

This clonotype was counted a few times. The chain carries TRBV12-3 or TRBV12-4 and TRBJ2-1; D is possibly TRBD2 (6 bases). The V end was cut by 6 bases, the J end by 5 bases, with 20 bases between. There are 16 residues in the CDR3. In DNA form, the CDR3 reads TGTGCCAGCAGCACCGTGGGACTGGGCCTCGACAATGAGCAGTTCTTC. It translates to CASSTVGLGLDNEQFF.

This chain uses TRBV5-1 with TRBJ2-1, with 11 bases that match TRBD2. Germline V gene lookup returns CDR1 SGHRS and CDR2 YFSETQ. The V gene end was trimmed by 4 bases and the J gene end by 8 bases; junction bases not matched to a gene: 11. The CDR3 is 16 residues long. The chain's CDR3 is CASSPLPSGGSYEQFF. DNA for the CDR3: TGCGCCAGCAGCCCCTTACCTAGCGGGGGGTCGTATGAGCAGTTCTTC.

This chain joins TRBV20-1 and TRBJ1-1; 9 nucleotides match TRBD1. The germline V gene encodes CDR1 DFQATT and CDR2 SNEGSKA (reference sequence). The CDR3 has 12 amino acids. CDR3 coding DNA: TGCAGCGACAGGGGGGAGAGCACTGAAGCTTTCTTT. Translation: CSDRGESTEAFF.

A few counts support this clonotype. The V and J genes are TRBV5-1 and TRBJ2-1, with D uncertain. V lost 3 bases and J lost 5, with 3 bases in between. The CDR3 loop spans 11 amino acids. Germline V CDR1 and CDR2: SGHRS, YFSETQ. The DNA for the CDR3 is TGCGCCAGCAGCTCACACAATGAGCAGTTCTTC. It translates to CASSSHNEQFF.

In its sample, this clonotype was seen a few times. The V call is TRBV15, the J call TRBJ2-7; the D is unclear. V was pared by 8 bases and J by 3 bases, with 17 bases between. CDR3 length equals 14 residues. Germline-derived CDR1 and CDR2 are LNHNV and YYDKDF (reference sequence). CDR3 residues: CATSNLDAYYEQYF. In DNA, the CDR3 is TGTGCCACCTCTAATCTGGACGCCTACTACGAGCAGTACTTC.

The CDR3, as DNA: TGCAGTGCTAAACAGGGGGCGAATGAAAAACTGTTTTTT. It specifies CSAKQGANEKLFF. The chain employs TRBV20-1 and TRBJ1-4, with 9 bases identical to TRBD1. The junction had 2 bases not matched to a gene; V was cut back by 4 bases and J by 5 bases. Germline CDR1 and CDR2: DFQATT and SNEGSKA (reference sequence). The CDR3 extends over 13 amino acids.

The chain links TRBV7-2 to TRBJ2-7; 7 nucleotides agree with TRBD2. J was trimmed by 3 bases and V by 5 bases; bases with no gene match: 13. The germline CDR1 and CDR2 sequences are SGHTA and FQGNSA. CDR3 length: 16 residues. CDR3 amino acids: CASSGPGTKGHYEQYF. The CDR3 DNA sequence: TGTGCCAGCAGCGGGCCTGGGACTAAGGGCCACTACGAGCAGTACTTC.

The sample holds a few counts of this clonotype. The chain links TRBV20-1 to TRBJ1-4; no clear D. The V end lost 1 base, the J end lost 7 bases, and 16 bases lay between the germline ends. Germline CDR1 and CDR2: DFQATT and SNEGSKA (reference sequence). The CDR3 extends over 15 amino acids. CDR3 bases: TGCAGTGCTAGAGCCCCGCGAGGGTCCGGTGAAAAACTGTTTTTT. Protein sequence: CSARAPRGSGEKLFF.

A few counts support this clonotype. This chain uses TRBV20-1 with TRBJ2-5, with D maybe TRBD1 (6 bases). Germline CDR1 and CDR2: DFQATT and SNEGSKA (reference sequence). CDR3 size: 15 residues. The germline V and J ends were trimmed by 0 bases and 2 bases, with 13 bases remaining between them. CDR3 coding DNA: TGCAGTGCTAGAGATAATCGACAGGCGCAAGAGACCCAGTACTTC. Its protein product is CSARDNRQAQETQYF.

The chain has TRBV11-2 and TRBJ2-5, with D perhaps TRBD1 (6 bases). This CDR3 has 15 amino acids. The V end was cut by 1 base, the J end by 5 bases, with 14 bases between. Germline lookup yields CDR1 SGHAT and CDR2 FQNNGV. The CDR3 protein is CASSLALQGSETQYF. CDR3 nucleotide sequence: TGTGCCAGCAGCTTAGCCCTACAGGGAAGTGAGACCCAGTACTTC.

J is TRBJ2-2 and V is TRBV12-3 or TRBV12-4, with TRBD1 as a possible D gene (5 bases). The CDR3 extends over 15 amino acids. V gave up 4 bases and J gave up 6 bases, with 15 bases separating them. DNA of the CDR3: TGTGCCAGCAGTTCCCAGGGTAACTACGCCGGGGAGCTGTTTTTT. Its protein is CASSSQGNYAGELFF.

This clonotype was seen a few times. This chain connects TRBV5-5 to TRBJ1-1; TRBD1 might be the D (6 bases). With 5 bases removed from V and 1 base from J, the gap between germline ends came to 15 bases. CDR1 and CDR2 from the germline V gene are SGHKS and YYEKEE (reference sequence). The CDR3 loop spans 15 amino acids. As DNA, the CDR3 is TGTGCCAGCAGTTTACCGGGACATACGAACACTGAAGCTTTCTTT. Residues: CASSLPGHTNTEAFF.